Sequencing of this TCR beta chain was carried out in a study of T cell clonotyping in hematopoietic cell transplantation. Study-wide findings and caveats: No sorting was done, leaving CD4 and CD8 contributions mixed. After transplant, recipient diversity fell while pathologically expanded clonotypes grew through day 180. Few recipient clonotypes overlapped donors; over 95% were de novo at given depth.

This clone was picked up one time. Its target is not known. The protocol was immunoSEQ multiplex PCR, while the TCRdb copy is restricted to in-frame clones and leaves out a portion. There are 11,000 to 15,000 clones in the sample; 86% occur only once, and roughly 13% lies in the top ten. CDR3 length: 14 amino acids. The V gene lost 6 bases and the J gene lost 0 bases, with 9 bases spanning the gap. Germline loops: CDR1 MNHNS, CDR2 SASEGT. This clonotype originated in a male patient aged 50 or older who had an allogeneic stem cell transplant from an unrelated donor, so T cells may come from the graft donor. Some clones in this sample may be carry-over from other donors' samples. Specimen: PBMCs, collected 100 days after allogeneic stem cell transplant. The chain carries TRBV6-1 and TRBJ1-3; no reliable D call. The CDR3 spells CASRGEISGNTIYF. In nucleotides, the CDR3 is TGTGCCAGCAGAGGAGAAATCTCTGGAAACACCATATATTTT.